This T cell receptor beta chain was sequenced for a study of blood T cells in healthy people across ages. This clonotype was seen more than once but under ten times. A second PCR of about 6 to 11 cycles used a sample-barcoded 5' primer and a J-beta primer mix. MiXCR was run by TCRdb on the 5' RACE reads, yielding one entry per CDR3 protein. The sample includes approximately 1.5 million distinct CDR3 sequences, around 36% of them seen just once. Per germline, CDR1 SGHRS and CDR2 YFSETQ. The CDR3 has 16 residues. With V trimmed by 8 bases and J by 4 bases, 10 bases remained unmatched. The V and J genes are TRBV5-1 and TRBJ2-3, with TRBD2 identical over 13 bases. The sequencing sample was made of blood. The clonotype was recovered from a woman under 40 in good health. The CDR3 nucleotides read TGCGCCAGTACTATTAATGGACTAGCGGGAGCAGATACGCAGTATTTT. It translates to CASTINGLAGADTQYF.